This T cell receptor beta chain was captured by sequencing in a study of CD8 T cells in ankylosing spondylitis. It was by quantitative 5'-RACE with molecular barcodes that TCR beta libraries were made. TCRdb reanalysed the 5' RACE reads using MiXCR and keeps one entry per CDR3 protein. Altogether approximately 340,000 distinct CDR3 sequences are present, 14% to 15% being singletons, with the ten largest covering about 1%. Germline V gene lookup returns CDR1 LGHDT and CDR2 YNNKEL (reference sequence). CDR3 length equals 14 residues. V was clipped by 4 bases and J by 6 bases; unmatched bases: 6. The chain employs TRBV3-1 and TRBJ2-3; 8 bases match TRBD2. Source material: blood, either unsorted or a sorted T cell fraction (not recorded which). The clonotype originates from a male donor with ankylosing spondylitis or in good health (not recorded which). This chain's CDR3 is CASSRRGGPDTQYF. The DNA for the CDR3 is TGTGCCAGCAGCCGACGCGGGGGGCCTGATACGCAGTATTTT.